This T cell receptor (beta chain) is drawn from a study of blood T cells in healthy people across ages. The CDR3 totals 14 residues. Looked up from germline, CDR1 is SGHRS and CDR2 is YFSETQ. Trimming cost V 3 bases and J 11 bases; bases outside gene matches: 9. Study conclusions and caveats: It was not possible, with unsorted PBMCs, to conclusively compare naive and antigen-experienced cells.

In the case of this clonotype: Antigen: not known.

Sample-barcoded 5' priming and a J-beta primer mix drove a second PCR of roughly 7 to 11 cycles. Every cDNA molecule carried a tag from a template-switch adaptor bearing 12 random nucleotides. TCRdb ran MiXCR on the 5' RACE reads and lists one entry per CDR3 protein. The data show 1.2 million to 1.5 million distinct CDR3 sequences, 40% to 50% seen once. Sequencing input: blood. The rearrangement joins TRBV5-1 to TRBJ2-1; 9 bases align to TRBD1. This clonotype was obtained from a woman aged 18-29 years in good health. CDR3 nucleotide sequence: TGCGCCAGCAGCTCACCCGCCGGACAGGGGAAGCAGTTCTTC. It translates to CASSSPAGQGKQFF. The whole variable domain, remainder taken from reference TRBV5-1 and TRBJ2-1, is KAGVTQTPRYLIKTRGQQVTLSCSPISGHRSVSWYQQTPGQGLQFLFEYFSETQRNKGNFPGRFSGRQFSNSRSEMNVSTLELGDSALYLCASSSPAGQGKQFFGPGTRLTVL.